Sequencing of this T cell receptor beta chain was carried out in a study of blood T cell repertoires in COVID-19. Study-wide context: Spain, Italy and the United States supplied samples that represented acute and convalescent COVID-19.

The germline V gene encodes CDR1 SGHRS and CDR2 YFSETQ. There are 16 residues in the CDR3. The V end was cut by 2 bases, the J end by 4 bases, with 18 bases between. Profiling relied on immunoSEQ multiplex PCR, and the TCRdb table lists in-frame clones only, not all of them. The data show approximately 170,000 clones, about 83% seen once. The TCR was taken from a woman at least 80 years old with acute or convalescent COVID-19. The V and J genes are TRBV5-1 and TRBJ1-2, with D possibly TRBD1 on 6 matching bases. The specimen sequenced was peripheral blood. CDR3 sequence (DNA): TGCGCCAGCAGCTTTCGGGCGTCCAGGGGAACCTATGGCTACACCTTC. It is translated as CASSFRASRGTYGYTF.